Only a few counts were recorded for the clone carrying this TCR beta chain. These data originate in a study of blood T cell repertoires in COVID-19. Germline CDR1 MDHEN, CDR2 SYDVKM. The CDR3 has 18 residues. The V and J ends lost 5 bases and 4 bases respectively, with 21 bases between them. Method: immunoSEQ multiplex PCR; TCRdb's copy keeps in-frame clones and lacks some. The top ten clones hold 2.5% to 3% of a sample with some 300,000 clones, roughly 91% of them seen once. The V gene is TRBV28, the J gene TRBJ1-6, with D possibly matching TRBD1 (6 bases). The source is a woman aged 45 to 65 who had been exposed to COVID-19. The sample was PBMCs or T cells enriched from blood (not recorded which). The CDR3 is CASSLPATGTIYNSPLHF. CDR3 nucleotide sequence: TGTGCCAGCAGTCTCCCCGCCACCGGGACAATATATAATTCACCCCTCCACTTT. The whole variable domain, filled in from reference TRBV28 and TRBJ1-6, reads DVKVTQSSRYLVKRTGEKVFLECVQDMDHENMFWYRQDPGLGLRLIYFSYDVKMKEKGDIPEGYSVSREKKERFSLILESASTNQTSMYLCASSLPATGTIYNSPLHFGNGTRLTVT.